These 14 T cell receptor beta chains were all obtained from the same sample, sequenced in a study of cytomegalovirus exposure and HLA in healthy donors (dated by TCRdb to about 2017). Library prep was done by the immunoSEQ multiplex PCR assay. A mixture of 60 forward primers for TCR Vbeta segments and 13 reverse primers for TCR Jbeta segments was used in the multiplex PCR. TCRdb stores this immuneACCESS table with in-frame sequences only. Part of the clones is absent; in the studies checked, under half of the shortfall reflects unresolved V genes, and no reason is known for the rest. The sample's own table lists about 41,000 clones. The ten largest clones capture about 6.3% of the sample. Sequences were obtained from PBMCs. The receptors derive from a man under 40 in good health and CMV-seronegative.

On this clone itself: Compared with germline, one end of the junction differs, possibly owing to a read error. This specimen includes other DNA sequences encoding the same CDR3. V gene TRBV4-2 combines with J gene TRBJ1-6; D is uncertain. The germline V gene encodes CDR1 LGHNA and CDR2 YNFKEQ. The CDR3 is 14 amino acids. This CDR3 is CASSQEGNDSPLHF. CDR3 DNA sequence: TGTGCCAGCAGCCAAGAGGGCAATGATTCACCCCTACACTTT.

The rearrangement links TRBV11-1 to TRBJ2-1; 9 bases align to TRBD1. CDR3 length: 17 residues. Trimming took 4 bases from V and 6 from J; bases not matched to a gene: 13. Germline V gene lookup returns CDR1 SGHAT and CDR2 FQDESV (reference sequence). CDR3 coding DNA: TGTGCCAGCAGCTCCGGGCCAGGACAGGGGAGGACCAATGAGCAGTTCTTC. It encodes CASSSGPGQGRTNEQFF.

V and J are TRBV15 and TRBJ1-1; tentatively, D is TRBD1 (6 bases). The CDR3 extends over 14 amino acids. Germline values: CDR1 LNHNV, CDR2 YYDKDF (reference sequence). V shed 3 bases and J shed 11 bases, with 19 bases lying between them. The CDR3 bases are TGTGCCACCAGCAGGGGAAGACAGGCTACTGGGGCTTTCTTT. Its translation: CATSRGRQATGAFF.

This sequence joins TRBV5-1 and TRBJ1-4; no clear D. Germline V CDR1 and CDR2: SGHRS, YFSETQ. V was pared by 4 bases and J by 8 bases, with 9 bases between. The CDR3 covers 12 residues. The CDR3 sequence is CASSQRGEKLFF. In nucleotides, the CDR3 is TGCGCCAGCAGCCAACGGGGAGAAAAACTGTTTTTT.

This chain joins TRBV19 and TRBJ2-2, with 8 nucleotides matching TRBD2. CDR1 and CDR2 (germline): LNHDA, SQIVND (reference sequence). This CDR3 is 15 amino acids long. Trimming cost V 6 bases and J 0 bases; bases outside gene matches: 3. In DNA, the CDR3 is TGTGCCAGTAGGGTTAGCGGGACGAACACCGGGGAGCTGTTTTTT. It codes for CASRVSGTNTGELFF.

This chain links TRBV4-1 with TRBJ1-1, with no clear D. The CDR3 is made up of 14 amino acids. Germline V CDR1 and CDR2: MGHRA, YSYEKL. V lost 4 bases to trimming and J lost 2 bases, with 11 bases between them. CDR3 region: CASSLEGLNTEAFF. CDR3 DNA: TGCGCCAGCAGCCTGGAGGGCCTCAACACTGAAGCTTTCTTT.

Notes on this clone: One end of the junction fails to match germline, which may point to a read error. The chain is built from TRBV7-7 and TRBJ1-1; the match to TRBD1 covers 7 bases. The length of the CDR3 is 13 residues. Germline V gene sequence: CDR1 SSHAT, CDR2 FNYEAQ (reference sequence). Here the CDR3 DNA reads TGTGCTAGCAGCTTAGACAGGGACGCTGAAGCTTTCTTT. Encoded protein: CASSLDRDAEAFF.

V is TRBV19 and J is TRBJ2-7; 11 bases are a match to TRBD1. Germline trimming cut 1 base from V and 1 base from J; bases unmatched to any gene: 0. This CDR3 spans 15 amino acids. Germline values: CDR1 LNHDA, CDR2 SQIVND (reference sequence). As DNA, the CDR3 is TGTGCCAGTAGTATAGGGGACAGGGGGTCCTACGAGCAGTACTTC. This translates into CASSIGDRGSYEQYF.

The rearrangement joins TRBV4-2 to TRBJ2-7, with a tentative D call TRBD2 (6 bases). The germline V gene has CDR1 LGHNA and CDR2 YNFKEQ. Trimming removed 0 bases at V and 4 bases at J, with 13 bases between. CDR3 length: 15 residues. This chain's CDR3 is CASSQDGGIGYEQYF. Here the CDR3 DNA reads TGTGCCAGCAGCCAAGATGGGGGGATTGGGTACGAGCAGTACTTC.

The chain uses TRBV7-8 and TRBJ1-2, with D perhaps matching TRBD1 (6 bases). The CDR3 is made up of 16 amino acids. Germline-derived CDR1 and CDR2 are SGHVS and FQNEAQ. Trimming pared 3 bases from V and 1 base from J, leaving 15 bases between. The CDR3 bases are TGTGCCAGCAGCTTTAGACAGAGGGACATTAACTATGGCTACACCTTC. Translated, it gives CASSFRQRDINYGYTF.

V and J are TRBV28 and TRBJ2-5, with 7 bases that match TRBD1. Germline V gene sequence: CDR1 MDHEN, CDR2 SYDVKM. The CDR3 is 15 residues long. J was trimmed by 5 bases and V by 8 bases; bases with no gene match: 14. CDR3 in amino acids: CASRQRGRGWETQYF. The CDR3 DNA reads TGTGCCAGCCGTCAGAGGGGGCGAGGGTGGGAGACCCAGTACTTC.

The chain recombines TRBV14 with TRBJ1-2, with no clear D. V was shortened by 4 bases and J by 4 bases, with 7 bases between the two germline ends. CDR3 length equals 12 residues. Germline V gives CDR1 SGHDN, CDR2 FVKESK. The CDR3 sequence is CASSRTGYGYTF. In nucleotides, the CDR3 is TGTGCCAGCAGCCGCACTGGCTATGGCTACACCTTC.

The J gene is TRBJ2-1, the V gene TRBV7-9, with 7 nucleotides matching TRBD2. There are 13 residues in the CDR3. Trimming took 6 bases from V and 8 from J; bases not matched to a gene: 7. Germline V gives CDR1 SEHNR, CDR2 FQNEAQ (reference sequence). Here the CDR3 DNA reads TGTGCCAGCAGTCCCCGGGGGGAGCATGAGCAGTTCTTC. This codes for CASSPRGEHEQFF.

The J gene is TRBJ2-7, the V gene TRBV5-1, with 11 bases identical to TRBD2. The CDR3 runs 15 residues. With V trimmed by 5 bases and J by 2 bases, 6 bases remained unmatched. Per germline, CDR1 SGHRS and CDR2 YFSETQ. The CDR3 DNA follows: TGCGCCAGCAGAATTACTAGCGGGAGTCCCTACGAGCAGTACTTC. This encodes CASRITSGSPYEQYF.